One sample yielded the 22 T cell receptor beta chains listed below, sequenced in a study of cytomegalovirus exposure and HLA in healthy donors. The PCR was carried out with 60 Vbeta primers and 13 Jbeta primers. Here immunoSEQ multiplex PCR was the method, and the copy in TCRdb shows in-frame clones only, minus some. The sample contains about 96,000 clones, around 74% of which appear only once. Sequencing was carried out using PBMCs. The source is a female donor in good health and CMV-seropositive.

This clone was found once. This chain connects TRBV10-1 to TRBJ1-2; 9 nucleotides agree with TRBD1. CDR3 length: 13 residues. V lost 3 bases and J lost 6; bases outside the gene matches: 2. CDR1 and CDR2 from the germline V gene are WNHNN and SYGVQD (reference sequence). This CDR3 reads CASSDRTGDGYTF. Here the CDR3 DNA reads TGCGCCAGCAGTGATAGGACAGGGGATGGCTACACCTTC.

This chain uses TRBV9 with TRBJ2-7; D call uncertain. The germline V gene encodes CDR1 SGDLS and CDR2 YYNGEE. The CDR3 loop spans 13 amino acids. V gave up 3 bases and J gave up 6 bases, with 13 bases separating them. In DNA form, the CDR3 reads TGTGCCAGCAGCGGAACAGACCCCGGCGAGCAGTACTTC. It specifies CASSGTDPGEQYF.

The gene calls are TRBV4-2 and TRBJ1-5; D gene ambiguous. V shed 0 bases and J shed 0 bases, with 6 bases lying between them. Germline loops: CDR1 LGHNA, CDR2 YNFKEQ. This CDR3 comprises 15 residues. The CDR3 coding sequence is TGTGCCAGCAGCCAAGAAACTGCTAGCAATCAGCCCCAGCATTTT. As protein: CASSQETASNQPQHF.

The chain couples TRBV5-6 to TRBJ2-7; 10 nucleotides align to TRBD2. V dropped 1 base and J dropped 5; count of bases not matched to a gene: 6. Germline-derived CDR1 and CDR2 are SGHDT and YYEEEE. CDR3 length: 15 residues. The CDR3 DNA reads as TGTGCCAGCAGCTTGCCGGGACTAGCGAGGGACGAGCAGTACTTC. This sequence encodes CASSLPGLARDEQYF.

The rearrangement links TRBV5-6 to TRBJ1-6; D is ambiguous. The CDR3 is 17 residues long. Trimming stripped 4 bases from V and 1 base from J, with 15 bases between. Germline loops: CDR1 SGHDT, CDR2 YYEEEE. CDR3 region: CASSGGSLGSYNSPLHF. In DNA form, the CDR3 reads TGTGCCAGCAGCGGCGGGAGTCTTGGGTCCTATAATTCACCCCTCCACTTT. The whole variable domain, filled in from reference TRBV5-6 and TRBJ1-6, reads DAGVTQSPTHLIKTRGQQVTLRCSPKSGHDTVSWYQQALGQGPQFIFQYYEEEERQRGNFPDRFSGHQFPNYSSELNVNALLLGDSALYLCASSGGSLGSYNSPLHFGNGTRLTVT.

The V and J genes are TRBV6-6 and TRBJ2-2; D gene ambiguous. From germline, CDR1 is MNHNY and CDR2 SVGAGI (reference sequence). The CDR3 sequence is 12 residues long. Trimming left V 6 bases short and J 7 bases short, with 9 bases between. The CDR3 reads CASRPAGGELFF. As DNA, the CDR3 is TGTGCCAGCAGGCCCGCAGGCGGGGAGCTGTTTTTT.

The sample holds a few counts of this clone. This sequence joins TRBV5-1 and TRBJ2-2, with 10 nucleotides matching TRBD1. V was clipped by 7 bases and J by 1 base; unmatched bases: 7. CDR1 and CDR2 (germline): SGHRS, YFSETQ. CDR3 length equals 16 residues. The CDR3 DNA reads TGCGCCAGCCTTAACCGGGACAGGGGGAACACCGGGGAGCTGTTTTTT. Encoded protein: CASLNRDRGNTGELFF.

This chain links TRBV9 with TRBJ2-2; D unclear. CDR1 is SGDLS and CDR2 is YYNGEE in the germline V gene. CDR3 length: 12 amino acids. Trimming stripped 2 bases from V and 6 bases from J, with 5 bases between. In DNA form, the CDR3 reads TGTGCCAGCAGCGTTTATGCCGGGGAGCTGTTTTTT. Protein product: CASSVYAGELFF.

This chain links TRBV7-2 with TRBJ2-3; 9 nucleotides align to TRBD2. The trim removed 1 base at V and 3 bases at J, leaving 5 bases unmatched. The germline V gene has CDR1 SGHTA and CDR2 FQGNSA. The CDR3 length is 16 residues. The CDR3: CASSLDPAGGTDTQYF. The CDR3 bases are TGTGCCAGCAGCTTAGATCCAGCGGGGGGAACAGATACGCAGTATTTT.

The chain has TRBV30 and TRBJ2-1; 9 bases agree with TRBD2. Germline V gene lookup returns CDR1 GTSNPN and CDR2 SVGIG (reference sequence). The CDR3 length is 15 residues. Trimming at V came to 0 bases and at J to 7 bases, leaving 7 bases not matched to a gene. The CDR3 sequence is CAWSVGLAGRNEQFF. CDR3 nucleotide sequence: TGTGCCTGGAGTGTAGGGCTAGCGGGAAGGAATGAGCAGTTCTTC.

In its sample, this clone was seen a few times. The V and J genes are TRBV7-3 and TRBJ2-7; possible D gene TRBD2, 7 bases. Trimming removed 1 base from V and 6 bases from J, with 10 bases in between. The CDR3 runs to 13 residues. Germline CDR1 reads SGHTA; CDR2 reads FQGTGA. The DNA of the CDR3 is TGTGCCAGCAGCTTAAGGGAGGGGGGCGAGCAGTACTTC. Protein product: CASSLREGGEQYF.

This clone was observed a few times. The gene calls are TRBV6-5 and TRBJ2-7, with TRBD1 identical over 8 bases. The CDR3 is 13 amino acids. Germline assignment: CDR1 MNHEY and CDR2 SVGAGI. V lost 8 bases and J lost 2; bases outside the gene matches: 5. The CDR3 DNA sequence: TGTGCCAGCCGAGACAGGGGACCCTACGAGCAGTACTTC. Residues: CASRDRGPYEQYF.

The chain uses TRBV28 and TRBJ1-6, with 8 bases identical to TRBD1. This CDR3 comprises 11 residues. Germline V lookup: CDR1 MDHEN, CDR2 SYDVKM. As DNA, the CDR3 is TGTGGGACAGGGTATAATTCACCCCTCCACTTT. Translation: CGTGYNSPLHF. The entire variable domain, with the rest obtained from reference TRBV28 and TRBJ1-6, is as follows: DVKVTQSSRYLVKRTGEKVFLECVQDMDHENMFWYRQDPGLGLRLIYFSYDVKMKEKGDIPEGYSVSREKKERFSLILESASTNQTSMYLCGTGYNSPLHFGNGTRLTVT.

The chain is built from TRBV18 and TRBJ1-1, with D unresolved. CDR1 and CDR2 (germline): KGHSH, LQKENI. V dropped 4 bases and J dropped 3 bases, with 12 bases sitting between them. This CDR3 has 14 residues. In DNA form, the CDR3 reads TGTGCCAGCTCACTTAATAGTCGGGACACTGAAGCTTTCTTT. Residues: CASSLNSRDTEAFF.

V is TRBV29-1 and J is TRBJ2-1, with D hard to call. This CDR3 contains 10 residues. V lost 0 bases, J lost 9 bases, and 3 bases lay in between. The germline CDR1 and CDR2 sequences are SQVTM and ANQGSEA. CDR3 in amino acids: CSVEEAEQFF. The CDR3 DNA reads as TGCAGCGTTGAAGAGGCTGAGCAGTTCTTC.

The V and J genes are TRBV4-1 and TRBJ1-2, with 7 bases that match TRBD1. The CDR3 totals 14 residues. Germline CDR1 and CDR2: MGHRA and YSYEKL. V was pared by 2 bases and J by 7 bases, with 7 bases of the junction left unmatched. The CDR3 loop is CASSQKDRAIGYTF. The CDR3 region has the DNA TGCGCCAGCAGCCAAAAAGACAGGGCGATTGGCTACACCTTC.

This clone was detected once. This chain joins TRBV5-4 and TRBJ1-6; D is uncertain. The CDR3 is made up of 14 amino acids. Germline CDR1 is SGHNT and CDR2 is YYREEE (reference sequence). V lost 0 bases and J lost 4, with 5 bases in between. CDR3 sequence: CASSLGDYNSPLHF. CDR3 in DNA: TGTGCCAGCAGCTTGGGCGATTATAATTCACCCCTCCACTTT.

The J gene is TRBJ1-1, the V gene TRBV7-8, with D tentatively TRBD1 (6 bases). The germline V gene has CDR1 SGHVS and CDR2 FQNEAQ. The V and J ends lost 7 bases and 2 bases respectively, with 20 bases between them. This CDR3 contains 16 residues. CDR3: CASTMDSRRENTEAFF. The CDR3 DNA reads as TGTGCCAGCACCATGGACAGTAGGAGAGAAAACACTGAAGCTTTCTTT.

This clone was observed once. The V and J genes are TRBV6-1 and TRBJ2-3, with 8 bases aligning to TRBD1. This CDR3 has 15 residues. Germline V gives CDR1 MNHNS, CDR2 SASEGT. V trimming: 3 bases; J trimming: 3 bases; junction bases outside the gene matches: 5. DNA of the CDR3: TGTGCCAGCAGTGATACAGGGGGTTGGACAGATACGCAGTATTTT. As protein: CASSDTGGWTDTQYF.

The genes are TRBV9 and TRBJ1-1; TRBD1 aligns across 10 bases. CDR3 size: 14 residues. J gave up 6 bases and V 3 bases, and 5 bases lay outside the gene matches. CDR1 is SGDLS and CDR2 is YYNGEE in the germline V gene. Here the CDR3 reads CASSATGGSAEAFF. CDR3 DNA: TGTGCCAGCAGCGCGACAGGGGGCAGCGCTGAAGCTTTCTTT.

This chain links TRBV7-6 with TRBJ2-1, with 8 bases lining up with TRBD2. J lost 0 bases, V lost 5 bases, and 6 bases had no gene match. The CDR3 runs to 16 residues. CDR1 SGHVS and CDR2 FNYEAQ come from the germline V gene. This chain's CDR3 is CASSQRAGASYNEQFF. The CDR3, as DNA: TGTGCCAGCAGCCAAAGAGCGGGGGCCTCCTACAATGAGCAGTTCTTC.

V and J are TRBV28 and TRBJ2-1; perhaps TRBD2 as D (6 bases). Trimming took off 8 bases at V and 4 bases at J, with 12 bases between the two ends. CDR1 and CDR2 from the germline V gene are MDHEN and SYDVKM. The CDR3 consists of 13 residues. The chain's CDR3 is CASGGGSYNEQFF. CDR3 coding DNA: TGTGCCAGCGGAGGAGGGTCGTACAATGAGCAGTTCTTC.